The clone carrying this T cell receptor beta chain was seen repeatedly, ten times or more. The antigen is undetermined. The data are from a study of T cells after posttransplantation cyclophosphamide. Cyclophosphamide on days +3 and +4 followed busulfan-fludarabine conditioning and a marrow graft. Study-level results: Recipient CMV seropositivity and CMV reactivation strongly tracked TRB clonality.

Profiled with immunoSEQ multiplex PCR; TCRdb holds only in-frame clones, not every one. Recorded here are 12,000 or so clones, none singletons. Germline V gives CDR1 SGHRS, CDR2 YFSETQ. The CDR3 has 14 amino acids. V was shortened by 6 bases and J by 2 bases, with 14 bases between the two germline ends. The rearrangement joins TRBV5-1 to TRBJ1-1; D possibly corresponds to TRBD1 (6 bases). This clonotype was obtained from a female patient aged 40 to 55 who received an allogeneic stem cell transplant from a related donor, was CMV-positive, and had acute GVHD only. Part of the T cells may come from the graft donor. The sample in question was PBMCs, obtained after allogeneic stem cell transplant with posttransplant cyclophosphamide. The CDR3 DNA sequence: TGCGCCAGCAATCAGGACAGCGTTAACACTGAAGCTTTCTTT. This sequence encodes CASNQDSVNTEAFF.